In this sample, the clone carrying this T cell receptor (beta chain) turned up a few times. Its cognate antigen is unknown. This record comes from a study of identical twins. General study results and limits: When twins shared out-of-frame alpha sequences, those sequences had excess low generation probability.

In TCRdb, the 5' RACE reads were re-called with MiXCR into one record per CDR3 protein. The sample consists of some 330,000 distinct CDR3 sequences, 9% of them appearing once. Trimming left V 0 bases short and J 0 bases short, with 11 bases between. CDR3 length: 16 residues. From germline, CDR1 is SGHRS and CDR2 YFSETQ. V usage is TRBV5-1 and J usage is TRBJ2-3; no firm D call. The sample was naive T cells sorted from blood. The TCR comes from a woman in her fifties or sixties in good health. The CDR3 is CASSLVGRTSTDTQYF. The CDR3 DNA follows: TGCGCCAGCAGCTTGGTCGGTAGGACGAGCACAGATACGCAGTATTTT.